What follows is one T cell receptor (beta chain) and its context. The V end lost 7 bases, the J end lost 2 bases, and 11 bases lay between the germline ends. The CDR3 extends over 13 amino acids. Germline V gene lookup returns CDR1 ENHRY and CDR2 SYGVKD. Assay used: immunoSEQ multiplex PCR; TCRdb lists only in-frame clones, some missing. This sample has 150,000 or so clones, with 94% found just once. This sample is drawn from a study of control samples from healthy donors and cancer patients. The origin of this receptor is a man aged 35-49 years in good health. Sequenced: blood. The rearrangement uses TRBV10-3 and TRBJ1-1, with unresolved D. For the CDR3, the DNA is TGTGCCATCACCAGGACGTTTAACACTGAAGCTTTCTTT. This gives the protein CAITRTFNTEAFF.